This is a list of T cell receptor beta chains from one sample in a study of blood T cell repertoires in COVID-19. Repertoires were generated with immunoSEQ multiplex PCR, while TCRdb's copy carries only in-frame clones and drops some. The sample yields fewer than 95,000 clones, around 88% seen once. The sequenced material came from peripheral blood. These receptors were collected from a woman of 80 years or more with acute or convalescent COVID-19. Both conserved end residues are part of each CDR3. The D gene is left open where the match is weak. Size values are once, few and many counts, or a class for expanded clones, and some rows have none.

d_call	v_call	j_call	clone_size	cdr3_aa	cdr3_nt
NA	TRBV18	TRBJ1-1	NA	CASSPPPGANTEAFF	TGTGCCAGCTCACCACCCCCAGGGGCAAACACTGAAGCTTTCTTT
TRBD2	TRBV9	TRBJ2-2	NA	CASSVASGNTGELFF	TGTGCCAGCAGCGTAGCTAGCGGGAACACCGGGGAGCTGTTTTTT
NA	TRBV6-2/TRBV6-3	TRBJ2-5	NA	CASSFSIQETQYF	TGTGCCAGCAGTTTTTCCATTCAAGAGACCCAGTACTTC
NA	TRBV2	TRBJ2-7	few	CASSGTYEQYF	TGTGCCAGCAGTGGTACCTACGAGCAGTACTTC
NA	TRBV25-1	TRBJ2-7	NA	CASSRFDLDEQYF	TGTGCCAGCAGCCGGTTCGATTTGGACGAGCAGTACTTC
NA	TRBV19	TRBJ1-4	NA	CASSPLDNSEKLFF	TGTGCCAGTAGTCCACTAGACAACAGCGAAAAACTGTTTTTT
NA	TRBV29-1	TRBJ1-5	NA	CSVQVGNQPQHF	TGCAGCGTTCAGGTTGGCAATCAGCCCCAGCATTTT
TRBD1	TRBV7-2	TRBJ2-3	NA	CASSRGQGGVDTQYF	TGTGCCAGCAGCCGGGGACAGGGTGGTGTGGATACGCAGTATTTT
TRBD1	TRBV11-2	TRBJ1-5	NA	CASSLGDSLAQHF	TGTGCCAGCAGCTTAGGGGACAGCTTGGCCCAGCATTTT
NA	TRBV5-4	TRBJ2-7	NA	CASSFYGGYEQYF	TGTGCCAGCAGCTTCTACGGAGGCTACGAGCAGTACTTC
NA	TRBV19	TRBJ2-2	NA	CASSIRGEPRELFF	TGTGCCAGTAGTATCAGGGGTGAGCCCAGGGAGCTGTTTTTT
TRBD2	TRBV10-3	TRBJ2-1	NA	CAIRRLAGSYNEQFF	TGTGCCATCAGACGACTAGCAGGTTCCTACAATGAGCAGTTCTTC
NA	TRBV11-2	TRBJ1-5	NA	CASSGGYSNQPQHF	TGTGCCAGCTCAGGAGGTTATAGCAATCAGCCCCAGCATTTT
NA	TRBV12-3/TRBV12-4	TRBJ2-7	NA	CASSFRSYEQYF	TGTGCCAGCAGTTTTCGCAGCTACGAGCAGTACTTC
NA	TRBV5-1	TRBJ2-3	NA	CASSLGVAGDTQYF	TGCGCCAGCAGCTTGGGAGTCGCGGGGGATACGCAGTATTTT
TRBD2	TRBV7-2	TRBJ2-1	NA	CASSDLASGNEQFF	TGTGCCAGCAGCGACCTGGCTAGCGGAAATGAGCAGTTCTTC
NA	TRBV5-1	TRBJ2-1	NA	CASSTGTVYNEQFF	TGCGCCAGCAGTACCGGGACTGTCTACAATGAGCAGTTCTTC
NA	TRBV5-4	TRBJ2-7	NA	CASSLERQTYEQYF	TGTGCCAGCAGCTTGGAGCGGCAGACCTACGAGCAGTACTTC
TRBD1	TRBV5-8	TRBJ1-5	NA	CASSLRTGMGNQPQHF	TGTGCCAGCAGCTTACGGACAGGGATGGGCAATCAGCCCCAGCATTTT
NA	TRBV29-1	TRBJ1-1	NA	CSVANSEAFF	TGCAGCGTAGCCAACTCGGAAGCTTTCTTT
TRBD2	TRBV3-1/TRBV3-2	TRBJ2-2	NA	CASSQFSGGPKTGELFF	TGTGCCAGCAGCCAGTTTAGCGGGGGGCCGAAGACCGGGGAGCTGTTTTTT
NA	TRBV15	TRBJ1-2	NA	CATSRDRGGYTF	TGTGCCACCAGCAGAGACAGGGGTGGCTACACCTTC